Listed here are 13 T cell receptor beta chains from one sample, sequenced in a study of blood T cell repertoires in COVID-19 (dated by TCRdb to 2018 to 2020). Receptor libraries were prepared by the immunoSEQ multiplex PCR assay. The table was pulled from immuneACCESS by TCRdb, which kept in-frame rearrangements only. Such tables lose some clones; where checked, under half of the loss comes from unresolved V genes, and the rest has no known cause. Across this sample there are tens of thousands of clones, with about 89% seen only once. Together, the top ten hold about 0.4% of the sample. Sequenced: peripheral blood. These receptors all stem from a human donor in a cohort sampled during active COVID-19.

The CDR3 spells CAIQGGSGNTIYF. In nucleotides, the CDR3 is TGTGCCATCCAAGGGGGCTCTGGAAACACCATATATTTT. This chain joins TRBV6-6 and TRBJ1-3, with TRBD1 as a possible D gene (6 bases). Per germline, CDR1 MNHNY and CDR2 SVGAGI (reference sequence). This CDR3 has 13 amino acids. Between the trimmed V and J ends, which lost 10 bases and 0 bases, there was a span of 10 bases.

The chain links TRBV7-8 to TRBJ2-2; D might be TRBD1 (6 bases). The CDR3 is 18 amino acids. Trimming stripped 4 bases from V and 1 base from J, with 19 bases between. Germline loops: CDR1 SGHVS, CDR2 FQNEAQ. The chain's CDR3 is CASSSFRDTPLNTGELFF. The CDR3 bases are TGTGCCAGCAGCTCGTTCCGGGACACACCTTTGAACACCGGGGAGCTGTTTTTT.

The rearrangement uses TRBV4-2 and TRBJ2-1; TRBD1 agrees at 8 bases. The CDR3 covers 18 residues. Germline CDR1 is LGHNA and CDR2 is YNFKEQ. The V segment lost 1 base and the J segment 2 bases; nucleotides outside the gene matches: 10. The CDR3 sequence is CASSQAPTGASTYNEQFF. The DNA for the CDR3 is TGTGCCAGCAGCCAAGCGCCGACAGGGGCCTCAACCTACAATGAGCAGTTCTTC.

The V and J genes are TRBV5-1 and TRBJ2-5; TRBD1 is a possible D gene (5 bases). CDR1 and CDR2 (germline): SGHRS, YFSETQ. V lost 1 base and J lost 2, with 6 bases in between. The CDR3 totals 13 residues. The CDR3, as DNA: TGCGCCAGCAGCTTGCCAGGGCAAGAGACCCAGTACTTC. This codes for CASSLPGQETQYF.

CDR3 in amino acids: CASSSRGGAEAFF. The CDR3, as DNA: TGTGCCAGCAGCTCTCGGGGGGGGGCTGAAGCTTTCTTT. The chain has TRBV7-2 and TRBJ1-1, with D perhaps matching TRBD1 (5 bases). V lost 4 bases, J lost 6 bases, and 12 bases lay in between. This CDR3 is 13 amino acids long. Germline V gene sequence: CDR1 SGHTA, CDR2 FQGNSA.

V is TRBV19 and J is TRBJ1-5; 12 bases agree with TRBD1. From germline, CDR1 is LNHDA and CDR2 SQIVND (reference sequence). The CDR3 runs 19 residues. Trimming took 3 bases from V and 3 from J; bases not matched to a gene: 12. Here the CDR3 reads CASSIRDRGLLNPNQPQHF. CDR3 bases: TGTGCCAGTAGTATCCGGGACAGGGGGCTCTTGAACCCCAATCAGCCCCAGCATTTT.

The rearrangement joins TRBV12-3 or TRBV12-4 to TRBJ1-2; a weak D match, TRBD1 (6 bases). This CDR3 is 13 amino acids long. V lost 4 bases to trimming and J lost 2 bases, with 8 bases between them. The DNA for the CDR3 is TGTGCCAGCAGTTCGACAGGAAACTATGGCTACACCTTC. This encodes CASSSTGNYGYTF.

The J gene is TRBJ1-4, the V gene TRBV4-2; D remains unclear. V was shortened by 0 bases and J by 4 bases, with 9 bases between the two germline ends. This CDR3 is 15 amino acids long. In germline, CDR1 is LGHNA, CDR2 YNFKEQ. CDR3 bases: TGTGCCAGCAGCCAAGATGGGCTGAGTAATGAAAAACTGTTTTTT. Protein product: CASSQDGLSNEKLFF.

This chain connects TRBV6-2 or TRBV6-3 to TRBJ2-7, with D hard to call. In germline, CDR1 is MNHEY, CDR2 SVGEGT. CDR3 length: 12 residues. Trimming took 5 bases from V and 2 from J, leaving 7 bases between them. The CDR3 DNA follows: TGTGCCAGCAGTCGAGAGACCTACGAGCAGTACTTC. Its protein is CASSRETYEQYF.

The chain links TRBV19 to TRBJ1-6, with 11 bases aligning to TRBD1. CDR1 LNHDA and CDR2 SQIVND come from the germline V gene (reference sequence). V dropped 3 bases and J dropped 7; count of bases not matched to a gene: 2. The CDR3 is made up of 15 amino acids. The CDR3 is CASSIGTGGNSPLHF. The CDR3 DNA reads TGTGCCAGTAGTATTGGGACAGGGGGGAATTCACCCCTCCACTTT. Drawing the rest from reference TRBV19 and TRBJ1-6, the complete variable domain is DGGITQSPKYLFRKEGQNVTLSCEQNLNHDAMYWYRQDPGQGLRLIYYSQIVNDFQKGDIAEGYSVSREKKESFPLTVTSAQKNPTAFYLCASSIGTGGNSPLHFGNGTRLTVT.

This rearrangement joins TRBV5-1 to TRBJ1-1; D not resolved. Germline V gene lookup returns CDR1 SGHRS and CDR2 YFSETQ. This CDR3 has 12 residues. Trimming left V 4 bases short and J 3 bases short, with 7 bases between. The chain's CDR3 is CASSPRDTEAFF. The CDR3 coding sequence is TGCGCCAGCAGCCCCCGGGACACTGAAGCTTTCTTT.

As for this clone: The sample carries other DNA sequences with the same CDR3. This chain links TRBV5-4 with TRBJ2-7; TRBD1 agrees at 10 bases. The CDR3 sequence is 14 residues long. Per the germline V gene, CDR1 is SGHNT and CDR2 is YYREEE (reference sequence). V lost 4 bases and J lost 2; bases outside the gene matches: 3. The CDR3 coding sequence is TGTGCCAGCAGCCCCGGACAGGGGGCCTACGAGCAGTACTTC. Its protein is CASSPGQGAYEQYF.

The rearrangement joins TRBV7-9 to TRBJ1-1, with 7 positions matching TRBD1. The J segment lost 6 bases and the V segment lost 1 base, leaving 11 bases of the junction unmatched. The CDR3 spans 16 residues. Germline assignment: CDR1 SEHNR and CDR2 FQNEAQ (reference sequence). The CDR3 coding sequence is TGTGCCAGCAGCTTAGTGAAGGGGGCTAAGGTCGCTGAAGCTTTCTTT. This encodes CASSLVKGAKVAEAFF.